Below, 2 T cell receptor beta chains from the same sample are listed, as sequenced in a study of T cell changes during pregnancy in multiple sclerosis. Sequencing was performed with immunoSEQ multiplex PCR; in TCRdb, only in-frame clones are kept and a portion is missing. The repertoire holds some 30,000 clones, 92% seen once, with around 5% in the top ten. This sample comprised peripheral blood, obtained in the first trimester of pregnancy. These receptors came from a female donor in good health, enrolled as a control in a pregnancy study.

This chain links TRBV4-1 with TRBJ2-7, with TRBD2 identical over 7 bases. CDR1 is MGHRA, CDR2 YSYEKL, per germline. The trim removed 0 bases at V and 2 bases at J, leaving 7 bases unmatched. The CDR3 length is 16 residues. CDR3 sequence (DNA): TGCGCCAGCAGCCAAGATAGACTAGCTACAACCTACGAGCAGTACTTC. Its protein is CASSQDRLATTYEQYF.

The CDR3 DNA sequence: TGTGCCAGCAGTCCGATGACGACTAGCGGGGGCTACAATGAGCAGTTCTTC. Encoded protein: CASSPMTTSGGYNEQFF. V and J are TRBV27 and TRBJ2-1; TRBD2 matches 12 bases. V lost 5 bases and J lost 3; bases outside the gene matches: 8. CDR3 length equals 17 residues. The V gene's germline CDR1 is MNHEY and CDR2 SMNVEV (reference sequence).